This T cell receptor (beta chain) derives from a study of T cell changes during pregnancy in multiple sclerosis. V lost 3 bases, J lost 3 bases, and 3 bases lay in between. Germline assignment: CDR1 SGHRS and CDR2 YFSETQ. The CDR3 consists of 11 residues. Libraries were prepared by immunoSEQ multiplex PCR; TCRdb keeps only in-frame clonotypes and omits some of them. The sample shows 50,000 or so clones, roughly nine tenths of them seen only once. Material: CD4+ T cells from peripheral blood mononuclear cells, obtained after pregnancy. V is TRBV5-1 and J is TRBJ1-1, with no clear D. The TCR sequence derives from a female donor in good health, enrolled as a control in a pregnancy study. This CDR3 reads CASSSDTEAFF. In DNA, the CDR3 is TGCGCCAGCAGCTCCGACACTGAAGCTTTCTTT.